This T cell receptor beta chain was sequenced during a study of blood T cells in healthy people across ages (dated by TCRdb to about 2015). Describing the broader study: In model experiments, template switching captured about one uniquely barcoded TCR beta cDNA molecule for every two T cells. For two donors (one aged 18 to 30 and one aged 80 or older), the study analyzed two additional independent replicas of 1 million unique cDNA reads from the same blood draw. Four age groups were formed from the donors: young (average 16 years), middle-aged (around 39), aged (62) and long-lived (roughly 81). Age-related changes in TCR beta repertoire diversity were measured in the study by deep sequencing normalized with unique cDNA molecular identifiers. Donors of different ages were randomly distributed across sequencing lanes to avoid experimental bias. Results and caveats for the whole study, not just this receptor: The percentage of naive T cells measured by flow cytometry correlated strongly with observed TCR beta diversity. Estimates of total diversity based on one million sequenced T cells were considered lower bounds and underestimates. Because the CMV infection status of the donors was unknown, age-related changes in expanded clonotypes may potentially have been confounded. Compared with the aged group, the long-lived group had more naive CD4+ T cells, fewer expanded clones and increased TCR diversity, a pattern suggesting age selection. As age increased, observed TCR beta diversity per million T cells dropped in a roughly linear way, and a significant reduction was already evident by age around 41. Conclusive comparison of naive and antigen-experienced compartments was prevented by the profiling of bulk unsorted PBMCs.

The donors were about 40 Caucasian individuals from Russia, aged roughly 6 to 100 years, who were systemically healthy. Approximately 9 milliliters of peripheral blood were collected from each donor into EDTA-treated Vacutainer tubes. Ficoll-Paque density-gradient centrifugation was used to isolate PBMCs, with at least 7 million obtained per sample. Trizol reagent was used to extract total RNA from the PBMCs, yielding at least 5.5 micrograms per sample. Naive CD45RAhigh/CD27high T cell percentages were measured by flow cytometry on a PBMC aliquot from every donor. The library came from 5' RACE. The reads were generated on an Illumina HiSeq 2500. The second PCR ran for about 6 to 11 cycles and used a J-beta primer mix along with a sample-barcoded 5' primer. Each TCR beta cDNA molecule received a unique molecular identifier from a template-switch 5' adaptor carrying 12 random nucleotides. At least 2.5 million CDR3-containing paired-end reads were obtained from each sample. First-strand cDNA synthesis was performed from all RNA using the Mint cDNA synthesis kit, with priming by a TRBC-specific oligonucleotide. Following uracil-DNA glycosylase treatment, all cDNA underwent a first 18-cycle PCR with the universal primers M1SS and BC2_uni_R. The paper's processing steps were these. Normalization of each sample was performed by random selection of 1 million high-quality reads, each carrying a distinct molecular identifier. Instead of being binned into consensus sequences, reads that shared molecular identifiers were thrown out. MiTCR, run with a Q25 quality threshold and the strictest error-elimination algorithm, handled CDR3 identification, clonotype clustering and error correction. A nonparametric unseen species model using Euler transformation provided a lower-bound estimate of total TCR beta diversity. Through fastp at Q25 and MiXCR, TCRdb rebuilt clones from the public reads, retaining in-frame beta chains. Identical CDR3 proteins give one entry, which carries the most common genes and DNA. The V and J calls and clone size are TCRdb's, not the authors'. Counted in this sample were about 1.8 million distinct CDR3 sequences; roughly 49% of them appeared once. The ten largest make up approximately 2.1% of the sample.

Of note for this clonotype: The antigen this receptor binds is unknown. Base qualities are not provided; no much larger clone lies one nucleotide away.

Unmatched junction bases come to 10, with V trimmed by 4 bases and J by 6 bases. Including cysteine and phenylalanine, the CDR3 has 17 amino acids. Here the CDR3 DNA is all that survives: 51 bases in frame from base 1. CDR1 and CDR2 are read off the germline V gene (reference sequence) as PRHDT and FYEKMQ. What was sequenced was blood. This clonotype was sampled from a woman between 40 and 55 years old in good health. The chain couples TRBV13 to TRBJ1-6; 9 of the junction bases match TRBD1. The DNA sequence is given as TGTGCCAGCAGCTCCAGGACAGGGGACCTCTTTAATTCACCCCTCCACTTT. Translated, it gives CASSSRTGDLFNSPLHF.